The text below deals with one T cell receptor beta chain. Clones were read by immunoSEQ multiplex PCR, and TCRdb kept only the in-frame ones, dropping some. The repertoire holds tens of thousands of clones, with more than 85% as singletons. The data were obtained in a study of control samples from healthy donors and cancer patients. This CDR3 region has 17 residues. CDR1 and CDR2 from the germline V gene are LGHNA and YNFKEQ. With V trimmed by 2 bases and J by 0 bases, 4 bases remained unmatched. Material: blood. V usage is TRBV4-2 and J usage is TRBJ2-3; 11 nucleotides agree with TRBD2. This sequence was found in a woman in her 50s in good health. The chain's CDR3 is CASSQLAGGISTDTQYF. In DNA form, the CDR3 reads TGTGCCAGCAGCCAATTAGCGGGAGGGATTAGCACAGATACGCAGTATTTT.